What follows are 2 T cell receptor beta chains derived from one specimen sequenced in a study of T-cell memory formation after mild COVID-19. TCRdb re-called the 5' RACE reads with MiXCR, one entry per CDR3 protein. The sample holds some 150,000 distinct CDR3 sequences, about 23% seen once. The sequenced material came from PBMCs or a T cell subset sorted from them (not recorded which). The source is an adult woman who had mild COVID-19 (a few samples of this study predate the infection). Cell type and time point are not known.

The chain joins TRBV7-6 to TRBJ2-2, with D uncertain. This CDR3 has 12 amino acids. Germline CDR1 is SGHVS and CDR2 is FNYEAQ. With 5 bases removed from V and 7 bases from J, the gap between germline ends came to 8 bases. CDR3 nucleotide sequence: TGTGCCAGCAGCCCCTATCTCGGGGAGCTGTTTTTT. The encoded protein is CASSPYLGELFF.

V gene TRBV12-3 or TRBV12-4 combines with J gene TRBJ2-7; weak D call: TRBD2 (5 bases). Trimming took off 6 bases at V and 2 bases at J, with 11 bases between the two ends. This CDR3 region has 13 residues. As DNA, the CDR3 is TGTGCCAGCAGGACTACTGAGACCTACGAGCAGTACTTC. Amino acid sequence: CASRTTETYEQYF.